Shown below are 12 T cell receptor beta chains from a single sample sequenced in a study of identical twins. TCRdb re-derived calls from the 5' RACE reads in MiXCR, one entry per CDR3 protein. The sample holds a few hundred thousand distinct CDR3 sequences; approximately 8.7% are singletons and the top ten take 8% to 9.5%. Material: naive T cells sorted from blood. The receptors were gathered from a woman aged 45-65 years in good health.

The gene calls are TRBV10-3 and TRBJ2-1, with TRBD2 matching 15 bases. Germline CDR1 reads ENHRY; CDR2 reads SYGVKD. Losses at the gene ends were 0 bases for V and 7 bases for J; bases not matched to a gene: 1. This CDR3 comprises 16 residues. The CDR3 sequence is CAISESGLAGGNEQFF. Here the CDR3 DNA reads TGTGCCATCAGTGAGTCGGGACTAGCGGGAGGTAATGAGCAGTTCTTC.

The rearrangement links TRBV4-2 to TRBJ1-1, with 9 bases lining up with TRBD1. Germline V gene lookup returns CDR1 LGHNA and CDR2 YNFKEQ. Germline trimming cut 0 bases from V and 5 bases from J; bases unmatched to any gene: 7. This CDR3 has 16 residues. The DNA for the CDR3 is TGTGCCAGCAGCCAAGACGCGGACAGGGGTTTTACTGAAGCTTTCTTT. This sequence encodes CASSQDADRGFTEAFF.

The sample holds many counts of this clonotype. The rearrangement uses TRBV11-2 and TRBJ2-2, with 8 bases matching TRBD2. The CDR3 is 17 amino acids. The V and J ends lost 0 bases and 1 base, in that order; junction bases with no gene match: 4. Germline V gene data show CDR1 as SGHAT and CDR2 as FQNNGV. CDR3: CASSLDKSGGNTGELFF. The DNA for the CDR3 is TGTGCCAGCAGCTTAGATAAAAGCGGGGGGAACACCGGGGAGCTGTTTTTT.

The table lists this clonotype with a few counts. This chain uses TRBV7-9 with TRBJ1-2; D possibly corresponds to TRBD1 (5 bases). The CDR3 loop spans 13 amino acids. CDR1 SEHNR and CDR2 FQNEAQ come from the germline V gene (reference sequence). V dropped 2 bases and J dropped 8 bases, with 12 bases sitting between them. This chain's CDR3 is CASSLSGAGGYTF. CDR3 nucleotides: TGTGCCAGCAGCTTATCCGGGGCGGGCGGCTACACCTTC.

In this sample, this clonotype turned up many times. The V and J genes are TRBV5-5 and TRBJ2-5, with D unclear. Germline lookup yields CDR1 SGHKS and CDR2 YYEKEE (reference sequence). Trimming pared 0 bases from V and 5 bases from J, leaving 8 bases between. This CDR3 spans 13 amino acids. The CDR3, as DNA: TGTGCCAGCAGCTTGGCGGCCTCGGAGACCCAGTACTTC. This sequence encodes CASSLAASETQYF.

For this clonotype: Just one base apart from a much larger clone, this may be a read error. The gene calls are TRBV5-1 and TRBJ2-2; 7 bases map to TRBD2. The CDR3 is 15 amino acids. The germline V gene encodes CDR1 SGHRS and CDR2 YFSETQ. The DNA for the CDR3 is TGCGCCAGCAGCGCTACTAGCGCGAGCACCGGGGACCTGTTTTTT. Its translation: CASSATSASTGDLFF.

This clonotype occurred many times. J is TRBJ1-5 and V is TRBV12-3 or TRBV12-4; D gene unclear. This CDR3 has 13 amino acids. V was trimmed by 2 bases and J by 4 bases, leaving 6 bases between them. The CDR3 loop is CASSLYGNQPQHF. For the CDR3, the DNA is TGTGCCAGCAGTTTATACGGAAATCAGCCCCAGCATTTT.

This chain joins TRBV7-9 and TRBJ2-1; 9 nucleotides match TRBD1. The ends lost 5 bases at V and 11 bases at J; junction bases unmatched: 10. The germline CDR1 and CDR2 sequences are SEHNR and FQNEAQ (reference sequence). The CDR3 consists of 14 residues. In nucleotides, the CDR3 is TGTGCCAGCAGCCCCGGGACAGGGATTTTAAAGCAGTTCTTC. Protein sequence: CASSPGTGILKQFF. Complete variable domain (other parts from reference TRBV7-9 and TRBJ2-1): DTGVSQNPRHKITKRGQNVTFRCDPISEHNRLYWYRQTLGQGPEFLTYFQNEAQLEKSRLLSDRFSAERPKGSFSTLEIQRTEQGDSAMYLCASSPGTGILKQFFGPGTRLTVL.

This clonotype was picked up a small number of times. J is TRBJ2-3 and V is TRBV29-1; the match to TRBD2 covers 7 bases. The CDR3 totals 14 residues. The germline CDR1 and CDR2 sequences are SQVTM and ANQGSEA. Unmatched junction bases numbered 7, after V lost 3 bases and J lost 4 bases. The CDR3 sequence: CSVDFAGVADTQYF. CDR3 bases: TGCAGCGTTGATTTCGCGGGAGTAGCAGATACGCAGTATTTT.

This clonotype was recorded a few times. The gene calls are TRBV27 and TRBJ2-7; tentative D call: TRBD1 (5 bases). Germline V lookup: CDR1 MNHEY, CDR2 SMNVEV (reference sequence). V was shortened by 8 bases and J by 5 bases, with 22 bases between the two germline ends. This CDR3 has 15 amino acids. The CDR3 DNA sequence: TGTGCCAGCGTCTGCGGCCTTCTGCTGGGGCACGAGCAGTACGTC. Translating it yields CASVCGLLLGHEQYV.

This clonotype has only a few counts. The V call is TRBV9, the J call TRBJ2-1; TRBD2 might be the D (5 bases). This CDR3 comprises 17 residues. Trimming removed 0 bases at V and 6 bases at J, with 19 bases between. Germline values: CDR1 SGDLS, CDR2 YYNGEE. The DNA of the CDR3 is TGTGCCAGCAGCGTAGCTACGGCGAGCGGCACTAGCAATGAGCAGTTCTTC. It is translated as CASSVATASGTSNEQFF.

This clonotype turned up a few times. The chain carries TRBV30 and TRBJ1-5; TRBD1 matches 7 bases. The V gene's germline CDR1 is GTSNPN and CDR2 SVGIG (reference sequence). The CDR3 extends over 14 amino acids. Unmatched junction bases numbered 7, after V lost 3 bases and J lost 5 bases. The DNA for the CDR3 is TGTGCCTGGAGCCTCCGGGACAGTTATCAGCCCCAGCATTTT. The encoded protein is CAWSLRDSYQPQHF.